This is a list of T cell receptor beta chains from one sample in a study of cytomegalovirus exposure and HLA in healthy donors. Assay used: immunoSEQ multiplex PCR; TCRdb lists only in-frame clones, some missing. The sample shows tens of thousands of clones, roughly 85% of them seen only once. The sample consisted of PBMCs. These TCRs come from a woman between 25 and 40 years old in good health and CMV-seronegative. CDR3s leave out the opening cysteine and the closing phenylalanine or tryptophan.

V gene	J gene	CDR3 protein
TRBV9	TRBJ2-1	ASSPGTSGRFSYNEQF
TRBV11-3	TRBJ2-1	ASSFRPGQGFEQF
TRBV28	TRBJ2-4	ASSPTGVGKNIQY
TRBV4-2	TRBJ2-5	ASSQAQAAWGRETQY
TRBV19	TRBJ2-5	ASSLGQGYETQY
TRBV9	TRBJ1-5	ASSGAGNSNQPQH
TRBV19	TRBJ1-1	ASSMRGMNTEAF
TRBV7-9	TRBJ1-1	ASSLGATGFTEAF
TRBV2	TRBJ1-5	ASSEGTGNQPQH
TRBV9	TRBJ2-2	ASSVSGDTGELF
TRBV2	TRBJ2-3	ASSEVGSGATDTQY
TRBV27	TRBJ1-4	ASSLLRNEKLF
TRBV18	TRBJ2-5	ASSLTTGYQETQY
TRBV30	TRBJ1-2	ARGGDYGYT
TRBV6-5	TRBJ2-7	ASSAGGSVEQY
TRBV6-5	TRBJ2-3	ASGWTSGTDTQY
TRBV7-6	TRBJ1-2	ASSPVRRGHRLEYGYT
TRBV5-6	TRBJ2-2	ASSPPSAGELF
TRBV2	TRBJ2-5	ASRAGLAGRQETQY
TRBV6-1	TRBJ2-3	ASSELAGVVSTDTQY
TRBV27	TRBJ1-1	ASSFTRTGGNTEAF
TRBV28	TRBJ2-5	ASSFTGQTGDLETQY
TRBV29-1	TRBJ2-5	SVAQETQY
TRBV9	TRBJ1-4	ASSPRQGAEKLF
TRBV7-2	TRBJ2-1	ASSLGLALNEQF
TRBV27	TRBJ1-5	ASSLSSGNQPQH
TRBV6-1	TRBJ2-7	ASRLDAGYSYEQY
TRBV28	TRBJ2-1	ASTTGDLKNNEQF
TRBV27	TRBJ2-7	ATPQGTARLRQY
TRBV5-5	TRBJ2-7	ASSLDQGLAVYEQY
TRBV5-1	TRBJ2-7	ASSLDAGAYEQY
TRBV5-1	TRBJ1-2	ASSLVRAARYT
TRBV27	TRBJ1-1	ASSVEVGTEAF
TRBV28	TRBJ2-1	ASSPGGGGNNEQF
TRBV28	TRBJ1-2	ASSSDRGLSNYGYT
TRBV28	TRBJ1-5	ASSLQGFNQPQH
TRBV27	TRBJ1-1	ASVGRLNTEAF
TRBV28	TRBJ2-7	ASSLGGGTGSYEQY
TRBV6-5	TRBJ2-7	ASSPEGEYEQY
TRBV30	TRBJ1-2	AWGGRQGIYGYT
TRBV9	TRBJ1-1	ASSRTGGTEAF
TRBV27	TRBJ1-2	ASSPYSQGVNGYT
TRBV5-6	TRBJ1-1	ASSEQNTEAF
TRBV18	TRBJ1-5	ASSPLPPGDSNQPQH
TRBV5-1	TRBJ1-1	ASSVGDRANTEAF
TRBV6-1	TRBJ2-7	ASTLDTPPYEQY
TRBV7-6	TRBJ2-5	ASSLVVAGVGETQY
TRBV9	TRBJ1-1	ASSVGATEAF
TRBV30	TRBJ2-1	AWRLANNEQF
TRBV4-3	TRBJ1-1	ASSQAGVTEAF
TRBV5-6	TRBJ2-7	ASSLGNSYEQY
TRBV11-3	TRBJ2-1	ASSLGLRTSNEQF